This TCR beta chain came from a study of blood T cell repertoires in COVID-19. The CDR3 covers 15 residues. The ends lost 3 bases at V and 6 bases at J; junction bases unmatched: 6. Germline CDR1 reads LNHNV; CDR2 reads YYDKDF (reference sequence). This table comes from immunoSEQ multiplex PCR, and its TCRdb copy is limited to in-frame clones, with some not included. The sample has roughly 43,000 clones, more than 75% seen once. The rearrangement uses TRBV15 and TRBJ1-2, with 11 positions matching TRBD1. Specimen: peripheral blood. This TCR was recovered from a woman between 70 and 85 years old in a cohort sampled during active COVID-19. CDR3 nucleotide sequence: TGTGCCACCAGCAGCCGGGACAGGGGGACGGATGGCTACACCTTC. Translation gives CATSSRDRGTDGYTF.